This T cell receptor beta chain was captured in a study of blood T cells in healthy people across ages (dated by TCRdb to 2014 to 2015). With respect to the entire study: In model experiments, template switching captured roughly one uniquely barcoded TCR beta cDNA molecule for every two T cells. Four age groups were formed from the donors: young (average about 16 years), middle-aged (approximately 41), aged (about 68) and long-lived (about 80). To avoid experimental bias, donors of different ages were randomly spread across the sequencing lanes. Using deep sequencing normalized with unique cDNA molecular identifiers, the study measured how TCR beta repertoire diversity changes with age. For two donors (one aged 18 to 30 and one aged 80 or older), the study analyzed two additional independent replicas of 1 million unique cDNA reads from the same blood draw.

Overall results and qualifications from the work: Compared with the aged group, more naive CD4+ T cells, fewer expanded clones and increased TCR diversity were shown by the long-lived group, suggesting age selection. Bulk unsorted PBMC profiling prevented conclusive comparison of naive and antigen-experienced compartments. Estimates of total diversity based on one million sequenced T cells were considered lower bounds and underestimates. Observed TCR beta diversity per million T cells fell roughly linearly with age, and a significant reduction was already apparent by age roughly 41. Because donor CMV infection status was unknown, age-related changes in expanded clonotypes were potentially confounded. Observed TCR beta diversity correlated strongly with the percentage of naive T cells measured by flow cytometry.

Library preparation employed 5' RACE. The data were produced on an Illumina HiSeq 2500. The second PCR ran for roughly 7 to 11 cycles and used a J-beta primer mix along with a sample-barcoded 5' primer. A template-switch 5' adaptor carrying 12 random nucleotides introduced a unique molecular identifier onto each TCR beta cDNA molecule. Each sample yielded at least 2.5 million CDR3-containing paired-end reads. First-strand cDNA synthesis was performed from all RNA using the Mint cDNA synthesis kit, with priming by a TRBC-specific oligonucleotide. Following uracil-DNA glycosylase treatment, a first 18-cycle PCR with universal primers M1SS and BC2_uni_R was performed on all cDNA. In the authors' own workflow: For normalization, 1 million high-quality reads, each with a distinct molecular identifier, were randomly selected from each sample. Instead of being binned into consensus sequences, reads with shared molecular identifiers were discarded. MiTCR, with a Q25 quality threshold and the strictest error-elimination algorithm, was used for CDR3 identification, clonotype clustering and error correction. A nonparametric unseen species model with Euler transformation was used to estimate a lower bound on total TCR beta diversity. The raw public reads went through TCRdb reprocessing: fastp at Q25, MiXCR clone calling, in-frame beta chains kept. All rows with the same CDR3 protein become a single entry with the most common DNA and genes. The V and J calls, along with clone size, are taken from TCRdb and not from the paper's own processing. In this sample the table shows 700,000 or so distinct CDR3 sequences, 22% of which occur a single time. The top ten constitute around a fifth of the sample.

This clonotype occurred once. This receptor's antigen is unknown. No base quality values were provided; no much bigger clone lies one nucleotide off. One read provides weak support. The CDR3 has 12 amino acids, counting the end cysteine and phenylalanine. Of the read, only the CDR3 DNA is kept; its 36 bases are in frame from base 1. CDR1 MNHNS and CDR2 SASEGT are derived from the germline V gene. The approximately 39 donors, aged roughly 6 to 100 years, were systemically healthy Caucasian individuals from Russia. Each donor gave about 9.7 milliliters of peripheral blood, drawn into EDTA-treated Vacutainer tubes. Ficoll-Paque density-gradient centrifugation was used to isolate PBMCs, with at least 6 million obtained per sample. Trizol reagent was used to extract total RNA from PBMCs, with at least 6 micrograms per sample. The percentages of naive CD45RAhigh/CD27high T cells were determined by flow cytometry on a PBMC aliquot from every donor.

Specimen: blood. Here the chain combines TRBV6-1 and TRBJ2-7, with the D gene uncertain. The J call may be mistaken, given a closer DNA end match to TRBJ2-1. The clonotype was recovered from a man between 65 and 85 years old in good health. The nucleotides are TGTGCCAGCAGTGAACTAAGGGATGAGCAGTTCTTC. Translation gives CASSELRDEQFF.